These T cell receptor beta chains were read from a single sample in a study of cytomegalovirus exposure and HLA in healthy donors. TCRdb's copy holds only in-frame clones and misses some; the assay was immunoSEQ multiplex PCR. The sample lists around 140,000 clones; less than 90% were seen once. The sequenced sample consisted of PBMCs. The receptors were sampled from a man aged 35-49 years in good health and CMV-seronegative. The CDR3 runs from the conserved cysteine through the conserved F or W. Fields, in order: D gene, V gene, CDR3 length, J gene, clone size, CDR3 protein, CDR3 DNA. A D gene is named only where the DNA matches it firmly. Not all rows give a size; the values are once, few, many and, for expanded clones, a class.

d_call: TRBD1; v_call: TRBV2; cdr3_length: 14; j_call: TRBJ1-5; clone_size: .; cdr3_aa: CASSRGGGGQPQHF; cdr3_nt: TGTGCCAGCAGTCGAGGGGGCGGCGGTCAGCCCCAGCATTTT
d_call: TRBD1; v_call: TRBV10-3; cdr3_length: 13; j_call: TRBJ1-4; clone_size: .; cdr3_aa: CAIGRQGDEKLFF; cdr3_nt: TGTGCCATCGGGCGACAGGGGGATGAAAAACTGTTTTTT
d_call: TRBD2; v_call: TRBV7-2; cdr3_length: 18; j_call: TRBJ2-3; clone_size: .; cdr3_aa: CASSPTGGFLTSTDTQYF; cdr3_nt: TGTGCCAGCAGCCCAACCGGGGGGTTTCTTACTAGCACAGATACGCAGTATTTT
d_call: TRBD2; v_call: TRBV5-1; cdr3_length: 15; j_call: TRBJ2-7; clone_size: once; cdr3_aa: CASSLGTSGTYEQYF; cdr3_nt: TGCGCCAGCAGCTTGGGGACTAGCGGGACCTACGAGCAGTACTTC
d_call: .; v_call: TRBV2; cdr3_length: 14; j_call: TRBJ1-5; clone_size: .; cdr3_aa: CASSRADSNQPQHF; cdr3_nt: TGTGCCAGCAGCAGGGCAGATAGCAATCAGCCCCAGCATTTT
d_call: TRBD1; v_call: TRBV20-1; cdr3_length: 11; j_call: TRBJ1-1; clone_size: .; cdr3_aa: CSVTGGTEAFF; cdr3_nt: TGCAGTGTAACAGGGGGCACTGAAGCTTTCTTT
d_call: TRBD1; v_call: TRBV5-1; cdr3_length: 14; j_call: TRBJ1-3; clone_size: .; cdr3_aa: CASSQGQGKNTIYF; cdr3_nt: TGCGCCAGCAGCCAGGGACAGGGGAAAAACACCATATATTTT
d_call: .; v_call: TRBV6-5; cdr3_length: 14; j_call: TRBJ2-7; clone_size: .; cdr3_aa: CASNTWDKTYEQYF; cdr3_nt: TGTGCCAGCAACACCTGGGACAAGACCTACGAGCAGTACTTC
d_call: .; v_call: TRBV27; cdr3_length: 14; j_call: TRBJ1-4; clone_size: .; cdr3_aa: CASSKRGGNEKLFF; cdr3_nt: TGTGCCAGCAGTAAGCGTGGAGGTAATGAAAAACTGTTTTTT
d_call: TRBD1; v_call: TRBV25-1; cdr3_length: 15; j_call: TRBJ1-6; clone_size: .; cdr3_aa: CASSESAGGNSPLHF; cdr3_nt: TGTGCCAGCAGTGAATCAGCAGGGGGGAATTCACCCCTCCACTTT
d_call: TRBD2; v_call: TRBV5-1; cdr3_length: 18; j_call: TRBJ2-1; clone_size: .; cdr3_aa: CASSPGLAGGIFYNEQFF; cdr3_nt: TGCGCCAGCAGCCCCGGACTAGCGGGAGGCATTTTCTACAATGAGCAGTTCTTC
d_call: TRBD1; v_call: TRBV19; cdr3_length: 16; j_call: TRBJ1-5; clone_size: .; cdr3_aa: CASSHGTEYSNQPQHF; cdr3_nt: TGTGCCAGTAGTCATGGGACAGAATATTCCAATCAGCCCCAGCATTTT
d_call: TRBD1; v_call: TRBV2; cdr3_length: 16; j_call: TRBJ1-4; clone_size: .; cdr3_aa: CASSEMKPGGVEKLFF; cdr3_nt: TGTGCCAGCAGTGAAATGAAGCCAGGGGGAGTCGAAAAACTGTTTTTT
d_call: .; v_call: TRBV7-2; cdr3_length: 13; j_call: TRBJ2-7; clone_size: .; cdr3_aa: CASSLEPGGEQYF; cdr3_nt: TGTGCCAGCAGCTTAGAACCGGGTGGGGAGCAGTACTTC
d_call: .; v_call: TRBV21-1; cdr3_length: 15; j_call: TRBJ2-3; clone_size: .; cdr3_aa: CASSKPDSSTDTQYF; cdr3_nt: TGTGCCAGCAGCAAACCTGACAGTAGCACAGATACGCAGTATTTT
d_call: .; v_call: TRBV27; cdr3_length: 13; j_call: TRBJ1-1; clone_size: .; cdr3_aa: CASYGGGNTEAFF; cdr3_nt: TGTGCCAGCTACGGCGGGGGTAACACTGAAGCTTTCTTT
d_call: TRBD2; v_call: TRBV5-1; cdr3_length: 17; j_call: TRBJ2-3; clone_size: once; cdr3_aa: CASSKVISGRSTDTQYF; cdr3_nt: TGCGCCAGCAGCAAAGTTATTAGCGGGAGAAGCACAGATACGCAGTATTTT
d_call: .; v_call: TRBV7-9; cdr3_length: 17; j_call: TRBJ1-1; clone_size: .; cdr3_aa: CASSLGWIGRDNTEAFF; cdr3_nt: TGTGCCAGCAGCTTAGGTTGGATAGGGAGGGATAACACTGAAGCTTTCTTT
d_call: .; v_call: TRBV10-2; cdr3_length: 12; j_call: TRBJ1-1; clone_size: .; cdr3_aa: CASSDPNTEAFF; cdr3_nt: TGCGCCAGCAGTGACCCTAACACTGAAGCTTTCTTT
d_call: TRBD1; v_call: TRBV30; cdr3_length: 14; j_call: TRBJ1-2; clone_size: .; cdr3_aa: CAWSQGVSNYGYTF; cdr3_nt: TGTGCCTGGAGTCAGGGGGTCTCTAACTATGGCTACACCTTC
d_call: TRBD1; v_call: TRBV30; cdr3_length: 12; j_call: TRBJ1-2; clone_size: .; cdr3_aa: CAWSSTGLGYTF; cdr3_nt: TGTGCCTGGTCTTCGACAGGGTTGGGCTACACCTTC
d_call: .; v_call: TRBV2; cdr3_length: 13; j_call: TRBJ2-4; clone_size: .; cdr3_aa: CASRGDTLDIQYF; cdr3_nt: TGTGCCAGCAGGGGTGACACCCTTGACATTCAGTACTTC
d_call: TRBD2; v_call: TRBV27; cdr3_length: 15; j_call: TRBJ2-7; clone_size: once; cdr3_aa: CASRRGREGLSEQYF; cdr3_nt: TGTGCCAGTCGGAGAGGCCGGGAGGGCCTCAGCGAGCAGTACTTC
d_call: TRBD1; v_call: TRBV14; cdr3_length: 17; j_call: TRBJ1-2; clone_size: .; cdr3_aa: CASSQAGQGRDGYGYTF; cdr3_nt: TGTGCCAGCAGCCAAGCTGGACAGGGAAGGGATGGGTATGGCTACACCTTC
d_call: TRBD2; v_call: TRBV11-3; cdr3_length: 16; j_call: TRBJ2-1; clone_size: .; cdr3_aa: CASSLDQGGTANEQFF; cdr3_nt: TGTGCCAGCAGCTTAGATCAGGGAGGGACGGCCAATGAGCAGTTCTTC
d_call: TRBD2; v_call: TRBV5-4; cdr3_length: 17; j_call: TRBJ2-1; clone_size: .; cdr3_aa: CASSLDGLAFSYNEQFF; cdr3_nt: TGTGCCAGCAGCTTGGACGGACTAGCATTCTCCTACAATGAGCAGTTCTTC
d_call: TRBD2; v_call: TRBV19; cdr3_length: 17; j_call: TRBJ2-5; clone_size: .; cdr3_aa: CASSMSHLGGRKETQYF; cdr3_nt: TGTGCCAGTAGTATGAGCCACCTTGGCGGGAGGAAAGAGACCCAGTACTTC
d_call: .; v_call: TRBV6-5; cdr3_length: 14; j_call: TRBJ1-5; clone_size: .; cdr3_aa: CASGERGNNQPQHF; cdr3_nt: TGTGCCAGCGGGGAACGGGGAAACAATCAGCCCCAGCATTTT
d_call: TRBD1; v_call: TRBV25-1; cdr3_length: 13; j_call: TRBJ2-7; clone_size: once; cdr3_aa: CASSSQGVNEQYF; cdr3_nt: TGTGCCAGCAGCAGTCAGGGGGTCAACGAGCAGTACTTC
d_call: TRBD2; v_call: TRBV14; cdr3_length: 16; j_call: TRBJ2-1; clone_size: .; cdr3_aa: CASSQGLAGVHNEQFF; cdr3_nt: TGTGCCAGCAGCCAAGGCCTTGCGGGGGTACACAATGAGCAGTTCTTC
d_call: TRBD1; v_call: TRBV9; cdr3_length: 13; j_call: TRBJ1-2; clone_size: .; cdr3_aa: CASSAGQGDGYTF; cdr3_nt: TGTGCCAGCAGTGCGGGACAGGGCGATGGCTACACCTTC
d_call: TRBD2; v_call: TRBV6-1; cdr3_length: 17; j_call: TRBJ2-3; clone_size: .; cdr3_aa: CASSGSGGSSSTDTQYF; cdr3_nt: TGTGCCAGCAGTGGCAGCGGGGGGTCTTCTAGCACAGATACGCAGTATTTT
d_call: .; v_call: TRBV11-3; cdr3_length: 13; j_call: TRBJ2-7; clone_size: .; cdr3_aa: CASSPRGSDEQYF; cdr3_nt: TGTGCCAGCAGCCCTCGGGGGAGTGACGAGCAGTACTTC
d_call: .; v_call: TRBV28; cdr3_length: 15; j_call: TRBJ2-5; clone_size: .; cdr3_aa: CASSLPRENQETQYF; cdr3_nt: TGTGCCAGCAGTTTACCCCGGGAGAACCAAGAGACCCAGTACTTC
d_call: .; v_call: TRBV14; cdr3_length: 15; j_call: TRBJ1-3; clone_size: .; cdr3_aa: CASSPHSGDGNTIYF; cdr3_nt: TGTGCCAGCAGCCCCCATTCAGGGGACGGAAACACCATATATTTT
d_call: .; v_call: TRBV7-3; cdr3_length: 19; j_call: TRBJ2-3; clone_size: once; cdr3_aa: CASSLSPTDTRTSTDTQYF; cdr3_nt: TGTGCCAGCAGCTTATCCCCGACCGACACCAGAACTAGCACAGATACGCAGTATTTT
d_call: TRBD1; v_call: TRBV19; cdr3_length: 14; j_call: TRBJ2-7; clone_size: .; cdr3_aa: CASGQGVGSYEQYF; cdr3_nt: TGTGCCAGTGGACAGGGGGTCGGATCCTACGAGCAGTACTTC
d_call: .; v_call: TRBV28; cdr3_length: 14; j_call: TRBJ1-2; clone_size: .; cdr3_aa: CASSLSGVGYGYTF; cdr3_nt: TGTGCCAGCAGTCTATCGGGGGTCGGCTATGGCTACACCTTC
d_call: .; v_call: TRBV7-9; cdr3_length: 12; j_call: TRBJ1-2; clone_size: .; cdr3_aa: CASSSTGYGYTF; cdr3_nt: TGTGCCAGCAGTTCTACGGGTTATGGCTACACCTTC
d_call: TRBD1; v_call: TRBV4-1; cdr3_length: 15; j_call: TRBJ1-1; clone_size: few; cdr3_aa: CASSPRTGMNTEAFF; cdr3_nt: TGCGCCAGCAGCCCGAGGACAGGCATGAACACTGAAGCTTTCTTT
d_call: .; v_call: TRBV18; cdr3_length: 16; j_call: TRBJ2-3; clone_size: .; cdr3_aa: CASSPTWTRSTDTQYF; cdr3_nt: TGTGCCAGCTCACCAACCTGGACACGAAGCACAGATACGCAGTATTTT
d_call: TRBD1; v_call: TRBV7-8; cdr3_length: 16; j_call: TRBJ1-3; clone_size: .; cdr3_aa: CASSPRHRGDGNTIYF; cdr3_nt: TGTGCCAGCAGCCCCCGCCACAGGGGGGACGGAAACACCATATATTTT
d_call: .; v_call: TRBV5-4; cdr3_length: 15; j_call: TRBJ1-2; clone_size: .; cdr3_aa: CASQPAGQGGKGYTF; cdr3_nt: TGTGCCAGCCAACCCGCAGGGCAGGGAGGGAAGGGCTACACCTTC